This T cell receptor (beta chain) was recovered during a study of PD-1 blockade in mismatch repair-deficient tumors. Every patient had mismatch repair deficiency by PCR or immunohistochemistry. The TCR-sequenced patients were three responders to pembrolizumab. Clones were read by immunoSEQ multiplex PCR, and TCRdb kept only the in-frame ones, dropping some. Of fewer than 25,000 clones in the sample, around 79% were seen once. The receptor's source is an adult with mismatch repair-deficient cancer. Sequenced material: PBMCs, taken 52 weeks after starting pembrolizumab.

The CDR3 loop reads CSVRDRALTDTQYF. CDR3 in DNA: TGCAGCGTTCGGGACAGGGCTTTGACAGATACGCAGTATTTT. The chain couples TRBV29-1 to TRBJ2-3, with 9 positions matching TRBD1. CDR1 SQVTM and CDR2 ANQGSEA come from the germline V gene. This CDR3 is built from 14 residues. V was pared by 5 bases and J by 3 bases, with 6 bases of the junction left unmatched.